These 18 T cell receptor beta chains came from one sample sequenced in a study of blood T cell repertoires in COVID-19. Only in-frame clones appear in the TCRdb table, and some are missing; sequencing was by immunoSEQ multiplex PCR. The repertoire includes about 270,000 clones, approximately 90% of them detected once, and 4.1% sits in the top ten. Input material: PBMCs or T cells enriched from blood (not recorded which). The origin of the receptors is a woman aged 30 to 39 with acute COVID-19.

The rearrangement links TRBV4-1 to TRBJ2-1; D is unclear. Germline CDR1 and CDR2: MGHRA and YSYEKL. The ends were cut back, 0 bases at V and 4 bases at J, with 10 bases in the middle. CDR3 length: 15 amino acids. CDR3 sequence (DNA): TGCGCCAGCAGCCAAGAAGAGGCCAGTTACAATGAGCAGTTCTTC. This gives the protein CASSQEEASYNEQFF.

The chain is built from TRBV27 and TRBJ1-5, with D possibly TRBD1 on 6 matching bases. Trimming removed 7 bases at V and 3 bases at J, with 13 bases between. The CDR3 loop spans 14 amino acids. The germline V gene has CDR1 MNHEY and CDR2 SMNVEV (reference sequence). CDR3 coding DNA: TGTGCCAGCAAGATAGGGGGGGACAATCAGCCCCAGCATTTT. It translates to CASKIGGDNQPQHF.

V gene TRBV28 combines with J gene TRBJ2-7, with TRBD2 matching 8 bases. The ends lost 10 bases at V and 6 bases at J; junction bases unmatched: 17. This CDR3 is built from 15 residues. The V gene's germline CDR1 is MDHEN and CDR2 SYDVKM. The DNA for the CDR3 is TGTGCCATCCTAGGGTTAACGGGACTAGGTAGCGAGCAGTACTTC. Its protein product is CAILGLTGLGSEQYF.

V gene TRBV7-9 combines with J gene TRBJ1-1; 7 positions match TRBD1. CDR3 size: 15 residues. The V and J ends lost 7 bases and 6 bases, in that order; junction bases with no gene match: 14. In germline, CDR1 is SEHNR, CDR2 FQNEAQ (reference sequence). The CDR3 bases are TGTGCCAGCAACTCCTGGGACAGTGGGGTTTCTGAAGCTTTCTTT. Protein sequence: CASNSWDSGVSEAFF.

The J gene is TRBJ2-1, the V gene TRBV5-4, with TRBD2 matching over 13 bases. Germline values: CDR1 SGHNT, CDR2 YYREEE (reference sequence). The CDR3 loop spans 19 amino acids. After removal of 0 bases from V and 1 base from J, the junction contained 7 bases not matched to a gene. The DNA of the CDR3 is TGTGCCAGCAGCTTGGGAACTAGCGGGAGGGCGGGGTCCTACAATGAGCAGTTCTTC. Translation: CASSLGTSGRAGSYNEQFF.

CDR3 loop: CASSRGQAYNEQFF. For the CDR3, the DNA is TGTGCCAGCAGCCGAGGACAGGCCTACAATGAGCAGTTCTTC. This chain links TRBV5-5 with TRBJ2-1; 7 nucleotides line up with TRBD1. V was clipped by 4 bases and J by 2 bases; unmatched bases: 3. This CDR3 has 14 amino acids. In germline, CDR1 is SGHKS, CDR2 YYEKEE (reference sequence). Full variable domain (rest looked up from reference TRBV5-5 and TRBJ2-1): DAGVTQSPTHLIKTRGQQVTLRCSPISGHKSVSWYQQVLGQGPQFIFQYYEKEERGRGNFPDRFSARQFPNYSSELNVNALLLGDSALYLCASSRGQAYNEQFFGPGTRLTVL.

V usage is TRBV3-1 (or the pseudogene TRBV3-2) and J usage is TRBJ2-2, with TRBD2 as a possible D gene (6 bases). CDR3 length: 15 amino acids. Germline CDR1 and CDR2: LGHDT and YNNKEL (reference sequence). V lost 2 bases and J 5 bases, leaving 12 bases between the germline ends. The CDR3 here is CASSQRGSGTGELFF. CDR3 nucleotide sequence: TGTGCCAGCAGCCAACGGGGGAGTGGGACCGGGGAGCTGTTTTTT.

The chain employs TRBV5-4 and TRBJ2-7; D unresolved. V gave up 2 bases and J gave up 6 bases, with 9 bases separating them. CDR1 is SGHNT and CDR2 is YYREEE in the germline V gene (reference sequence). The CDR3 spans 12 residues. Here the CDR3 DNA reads TGTGCCAGCAGCTTAGTGAACGGCGAGCAGTACTTC. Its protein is CASSLVNGEQYF.

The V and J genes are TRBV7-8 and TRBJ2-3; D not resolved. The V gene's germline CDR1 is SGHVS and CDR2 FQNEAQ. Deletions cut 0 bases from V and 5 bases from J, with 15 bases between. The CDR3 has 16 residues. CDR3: CASSLAHRGARDTQYF. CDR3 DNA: TGTGCCAGCAGCTTAGCTCATCGCGGCGCAAGAGATACGCAGTATTTT.

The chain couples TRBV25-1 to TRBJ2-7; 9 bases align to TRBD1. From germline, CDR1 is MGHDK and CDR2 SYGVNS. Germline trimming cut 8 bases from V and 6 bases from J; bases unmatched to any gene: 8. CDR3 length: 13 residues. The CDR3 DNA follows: TGTGCCAGCTCAGCCGGGACAGGGATCGAGCAGTACTTC. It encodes CASSAGTGIEQYF.

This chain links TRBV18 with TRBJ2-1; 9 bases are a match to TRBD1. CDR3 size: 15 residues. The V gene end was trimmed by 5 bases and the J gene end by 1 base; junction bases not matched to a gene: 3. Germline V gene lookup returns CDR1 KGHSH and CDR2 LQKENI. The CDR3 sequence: CASSTGQGSYNEQFF. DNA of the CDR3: TGTGCCAGCTCAACAGGACAGGGGTCCTACAATGAGCAGTTCTTC.

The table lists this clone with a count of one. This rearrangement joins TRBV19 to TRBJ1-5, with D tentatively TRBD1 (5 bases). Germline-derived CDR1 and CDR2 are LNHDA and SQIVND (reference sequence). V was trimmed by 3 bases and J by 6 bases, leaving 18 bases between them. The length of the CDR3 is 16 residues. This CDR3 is CASSIFSQGPTQPQHF. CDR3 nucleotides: TGTGCCAGTAGTATCTTTAGCCAGGGCCCCACTCAGCCCCAGCATTTT.

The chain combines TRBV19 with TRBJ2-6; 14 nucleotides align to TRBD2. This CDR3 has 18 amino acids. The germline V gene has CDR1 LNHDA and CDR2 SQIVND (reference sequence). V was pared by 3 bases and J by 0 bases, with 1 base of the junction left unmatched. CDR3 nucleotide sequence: TGTGCCAGTAGTATTGGGACTAGCGGGAGCTCTGGGGCCAACGTCCTGACTTTC. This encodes CASSIGTSGSSGANVLTF.

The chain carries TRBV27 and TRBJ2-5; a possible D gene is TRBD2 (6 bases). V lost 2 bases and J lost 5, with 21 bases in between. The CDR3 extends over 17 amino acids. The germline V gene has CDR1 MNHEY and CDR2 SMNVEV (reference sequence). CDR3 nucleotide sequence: TGTGCCAGCAGTTTAATCCGGGGAGTCGAGGGAGGCGAGACCCAGTACTTC. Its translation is CASSLIRGVEGGETQYF.

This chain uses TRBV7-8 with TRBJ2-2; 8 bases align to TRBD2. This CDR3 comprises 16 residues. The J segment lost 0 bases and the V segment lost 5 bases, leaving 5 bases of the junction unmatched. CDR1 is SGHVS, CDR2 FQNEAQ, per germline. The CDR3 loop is CASSTPGLANTGELFF. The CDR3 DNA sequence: TGTGCCAGCAGCACTCCGGGACTAGCGAACACCGGGGAGCTGTTTTTT.

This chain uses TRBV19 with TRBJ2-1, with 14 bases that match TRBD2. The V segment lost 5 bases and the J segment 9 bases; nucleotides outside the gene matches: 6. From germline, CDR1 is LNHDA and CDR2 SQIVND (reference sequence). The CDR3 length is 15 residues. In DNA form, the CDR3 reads TGTGCCAGTAGTCTAGGGACTAGCGGGAGTGGTGAGCAGTTCTTC. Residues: CASSLGTSGSGEQFF.

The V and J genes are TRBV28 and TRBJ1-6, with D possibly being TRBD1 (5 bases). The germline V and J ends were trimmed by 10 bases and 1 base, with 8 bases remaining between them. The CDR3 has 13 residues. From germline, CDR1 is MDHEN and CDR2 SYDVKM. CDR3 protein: CANQGSYNSPLHF. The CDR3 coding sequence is TGTGCCAACCAGGGATCCTATAATTCACCCCTCCACTTT.

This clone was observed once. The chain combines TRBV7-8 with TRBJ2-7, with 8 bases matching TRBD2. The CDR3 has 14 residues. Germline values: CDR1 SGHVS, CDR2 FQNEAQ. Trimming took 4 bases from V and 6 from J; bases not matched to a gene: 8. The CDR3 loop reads CASSSRAGAGEQYF. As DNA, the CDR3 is TGTGCCAGCAGCTCCCGAGCGGGAGCGGGCGAGCAGTACTTC.